Here is one T cell receptor beta chain with its context. No cognate antigen has been identified for it. Within one base of it there is no much larger clone, and no base qualities were kept. The method behind the library was 5' RACE. Sequencing used an Illumina HiSeq 2000. A universal primer binding site was introduced by template switching, and a unique molecular identifier was present in the final cDNA, enabling accurate counting of TCR cDNA molecules. First-strand cDNA for TCR alpha and beta chains was synthesized from specific primers in the conserved constant-segment region. Each cDNA library was double barcoded, with a SMART-Mk sample barcode plus Illumina barcodes, to control for contamination. TruSeq adapter sequences, together with Illumina sample barcodes, were added in two successive PCR steps. Sequencing of the TCR alpha and beta cDNA libraries was done on the Illumina HiSeq platform using custom primers. As for how the authors treated the data: Unique molecular identifiers were extracted from raw reads with MiGEC, and CDR3 positions were determined with MiXCR. For each individual, recombination models were inferred using an EM algorithm with the repgenHMM and IGoR tools. The analysis of shared clonotypes was done with the tcR package in R, with sharing normalized by the product of cloneset sizes. To study raw recombination without the effects of thymic and clonal selection, out-of-frame nonproductive sequences were analyzed. Through fastp at Q25 and MiXCR, TCRdb rebuilt clones from the public reads, retaining in-frame beta chains. CDR3 protein duplicates are merged, each entry listing the most common genes and DNA. TCRdb, not the original authors, processed these V and J calls. For this sample the table gives fewer than 250,000 distinct CDR3 sequences, of which around a sixth were detected only once. The top ten hold around 40% of the sample.

Only healthy Caucasian donors were included. Three pairs of female monozygotic twins, all aged 18 to 29 years, made up the twin cohort. Positive isolation kits from Invitrogen were used to isolate CD4+ and CD8+ T cell populations. Trimmed from V: 3 bases; trimmed from J: 5 bases; junction bases lacking a gene match: 6. The CDR3 contains 14 residues, cysteine and phenylalanine counted. The read is trimmed to its CDR3 DNA, 42 bases read in frame from base 1. This sample is part of a study of identical twins (dated by TCRdb to the mid-2010s). In the study overall: TCR alpha and beta repertoires from monozygotic twins, unrelated adults of various ages and cord blood were deep-sequenced to test whether fetal clonotypes persist. To rule out contamination, the twin experiments were replicated at different times with different library preparation protocols.

Study-wide findings and limitations: Out-of-frame TCR alpha sequences shared between twins showed an excess of low generation-probability sequences compared with coincidental sharing between unrelated individuals. Conclusions relied on cross-sectional statistical analysis, since the same donors could not be followed over many years. Excess twin sharing in beta out-of-frame sequences was weaker because fewer shared sequences lowered the signal-to-noise ratio. Zero-insertion analyses could be partly confounded by invariant T cells such as MAIT and iNKT, though diverse VJ usage argued against such confounding for most clonotypes. Fewer insertions were carried by abundant cord blood beta clonotypes, a similar but weaker trend appeared in young adult naive repertoires, and no such trend appeared in memory repertoires. In monozygotic twins, recombination models systematically underestimated out-of-frame TCR alpha sharing, but the models matched the sharing seen between unrelated individuals.

The sample was also reused in another study, on T cells expressing NK-cell markers. Looking at the second paper: Three sorted T-cell subsets (CD3+CD56+NKG2C+, CD3+CD56+NKG2C- and CD3+CD56-NKG2C+) from several donors had their TCR beta-chain repertoires profiled. Most of the eight sequenced donors were HCMV-seropositive and one was HCMV-seronegative. In several experiments an anti-gammadeltaTCR antibody was added to restrict sorting to alphabetaTCR-expressing T cells. In about 6 donors, the dominant CD3+CD56+NKG2C+ clonotypes were found to rank among the top 10 CD8+ clonotypes and to make up about 1.0-8% of CD8+ T cells. Those dominant clonotypes were again the most abundant among CD3+CD56-NKG2C+ cells in several donors, at about 25-65%. Whether the expanded NKG2C-expressing T cell clones were specific for HCMV antigens remained unclear. Randomly selected healthy volunteers, three men and five women, were used as the eight sequenced donors. A commercial ELISA kit detecting HCMV-specific IgG in serum was used to determine HCMV serostatus. MIGEC handled demultiplexing of the reads and grouping by UMI, while MiTCR was used to assemble and quantify clonotypes. To exclude erroneous sequences, only TCR cDNA sequences supported by at least two reads were retained. The tcR package was used for downstream repertoire analysis, and clonotypes were matched between fractions using CDR3 nucleotide sequence together with V segment. VDJmatch was used to annotate antigen specificity against VDJdb, with one amino acid substitution allowed in CDR3.

The receptor comes from a woman aged 18-30 years in good health. The rearranged chain carries TRBV12-3 or TRBV12-4 and TRBJ1-1; 7 middle bases align to TRBD1. Sequencing was carried out using CD8+ T cells sorted from blood. The nucleotides read TGTGCCAGCAGTTTTGAGGGGGCGGGTACTGAAGCTTTCTTT. It encodes CASSFEGAGTEAFF.